This T cell receptor beta chain was captured in a study of early T cells in non-severe SARS-CoV-2 infection (dated by TCRdb to the early 2020s). As for the study more broadly: TCR sequencing used bulk RNA from unsorted whole blood, so alpha and beta chains could not be paired.

The germline V end is reduced by 2 bases and the J end by 0 bases; junction bases left unmatched: 2. The CDR1 and CDR2 encoded by the germline V gene are MRHNA and SNTAGT. The CDR3 runs 16 residues from the cysteine to the phenylalanine. CDR3 DNA is the only sequence kept; it has 48 bases, read in frame from the first base. The library was produced with 5' RACE. Sequencing relied on a NextSeq 500. In the TCR library protocol, unique molecular identifiers were attached to individual cDNA molecules to correct for PCR bias and sequencing error. Sequencing covered both TCR alpha and beta chains, and within each sample the abundances of alpha and beta sequences were tightly co-correlated. The authors' pipeline ran thus. Decombinator V4 was used to annotate TCR sequences for V gene, J gene and CDR3. Expanded TCRs were defined as changing significantly between any two time points under a Poisson model with p below 0.0001. TCR abundances were normalised to the total number of TCRs sequenced in each sample and reported as counts per million. MAIT TCRs were defined by TRAV1-2 paired with TRAJ12, TRAJ20 or TRAJ33, and iNKT TCRs by TRAV10 paired with TRAJ18. VDJdb, accessed on 1 November 2021, was searched for TCRs annotated for CMV, EBV and SARS-CoV-2, and TCRs annotated for more than one antigen were excluded. Clones were called with MiXCR by TCRdb after fastp trimmed the public reads at Q25, and only in-frame beta chains were retained. Each entry is one CDR3 protein sequence, shown with its most common DNA and genes. These V and J calls rely on TCRdb rather than the paper's analysis. In this sample the table shows 15,000 to 20,000 distinct CDR3 sequences, about 5.5% of which occur a single time. Roughly 7% of the sample rests with the top ten.

A case-control design nested within a healthcare worker cohort in London, UK, was used, with weekly nasopharyngeal swab PCR tests and blood sampling performed. Healthcare workers were recruited between 23 and 31 March 2020, during the week of the UK lockdown, and were followed weekly for up to roughly 16 weeks. The study at large found these results: VDJdb matching was skewed toward anti-spike CD8 responses and likely underestimated virus-specific expansions, missing private and CD4 specificities.

This clonotype was detected many times. It has no known antigen specificity. No much larger clone is present one base from it, and per-base qualities are unavailable. Recombination linked TRBV6-4 to TRBJ2-2, with TRBD1 identical over 8 junction bases. Source material: whole blood. The TCR originated in an adult who was a healthcare worker with PCR-confirmed SARS-CoV-2 infection or an uninfected control (not recorded which). The CDR3 reads CASSDGQGANTGELFF. The DNA sequence is given as TGTGCCAGCAGTGACGGACAGGGAGCGAACACCGGGGAGCTGTTTTTT.